What follows are 12 T cell receptor beta chains derived from one specimen sequenced in a study of human T cells and chemical hapten exposure. TCRdb reprocessed the RACE reads via MiXCR and lists one record per CDR3 protein. The data contain a few hundred thousand distinct CDR3 sequences, roughly 6% of them singletons. Specified time point: patch test 2, 6 weeks after DPC sensitization. Treatment of the sample: therapeutic diphenylcyclopropenone sensitization with weekly scalp DPC. Sequenced here: whole blood, sampled in connection with sensitization to the hapten diphenylcyclopropenone (DPC). These receptors all stem from a young woman with alopecia areata. Some clones in this sample may be carry-over from other donors' samples.

The rearrangement uses TRBV6-2 or TRBV6-3 and TRBJ2-7, with 7 bases identical to TRBD1. The CDR3 totals 14 residues. Germline CDR1 and CDR2: MNHEY and SVGEGT. Trimming at V came to 5 bases and at J to 7 bases, leaving 11 bases not matched to a gene. CDR3 nucleotides: TGTGCCAGCAGTACGATTCGACAGGGCCATGAGCAGTACTTC. Its protein product is CASSTIRQGHEQYF.

This clonotype has ten or more counts. J is TRBJ1-1 and V is TRBV3-1; D is unclear. The ends were cut back, 3 bases at V and 1 base at J, with 9 bases in the middle. CDR3 size: 14 residues. Germline CDR1 and CDR2: LGHDT and YNNKEL (reference sequence). CDR3 region: CASSHGLENTEAFF. The CDR3 coding sequence is TGTGCCAGCAGCCACGGACTCGAGAACACTGAAGCTTTCTTT.

The table lists this clonotype with many counts. The J gene is TRBJ1-1, the V gene TRBV27; D may be TRBD1 (5 bases). This CDR3 spans 14 amino acids. V dropped 4 bases and J dropped 4 bases, with 13 bases sitting between them. CDR1 is MNHEY, CDR2 SMNVEV, per germline (reference sequence). In DNA form, the CDR3 reads TGTGCCAGCAGTTCCTTCTGGGGGGTCACTGAAGCTTTCTTT. Translating it yields CASSSFWGVTEAFF.

This clonotype was counted a few times. The chain uses TRBV27 and TRBJ1-1; TRBD1 might be the D (6 bases). Germline-derived CDR1 and CDR2 are MNHEY and SMNVEV (reference sequence). This CDR3 spans 16 amino acids. Trimming removed 6 bases from V and 0 bases from J, with 17 bases in between. CDR3 DNA sequence: TGTGCCAGCAGCCTTGCCGGGGACACATTGAACACTGAAGCTTTCTTT. It yields the protein CASSLAGDTLNTEAFF.

This clonotype was detected many times. The chain has TRBV2 and TRBJ1-6; 7 bases match TRBD1. The CDR3 covers 15 residues. In germline, CDR1 is SNHLY, CDR2 FYNNEI. The ends lost 3 bases at V and 4 bases at J; junction bases unmatched: 3. DNA for the CDR3: TGTGCCAGCAGTGATCGGGACAGATATAATTCACCCCTCCACTTT. It codes for CASSDRDRYNSPLHF. The full variable domain, with the rest looked up from reference TRBV2 and TRBJ1-6, is EPEVTQTPSHQVTQMGQEVILRCVPISNHLYFYWYRQILGQKVEFLVSFYNNEISEKSEIFDDQFSVERPDGSNFTLKIRSTKLEDSAMYFCASSDRDRYNSPLHFGNGTRLTVT.

The table lists this clonotype with many counts. The chain recombines TRBV4-1 with TRBJ1-1; D unclear. Germline V CDR1 and CDR2: MGHRA, YSYEKL. V lost 2 bases and J lost 1, with 8 bases in between. This CDR3 has 14 amino acids. The CDR3 nucleotides read TGCGCCAGCAGCCAATCTTCAGAGAACACTGAAGCTTTCTTT. Translated: CASSQSSENTEAFF.

The V gene is TRBV7-8, the J gene TRBJ2-6; D remains unclear. Germline V lookup: CDR1 SGHVS, CDR2 FQNEAQ. Trimming removed 5 bases at V and 2 bases at J, with 19 bases between. This CDR3 region has 18 residues. CDR3 in DNA: TGTGCCAGCAGCCCTAGAGTCGTCCAGACGGCTGGGGCCAACGTCCTGACTTTC. Its translation is CASSPRVVQTAGANVLTF.

The chain employs TRBV29-1 and TRBJ2-3, with D hard to call. There are 15 residues in the CDR3. V lost 0 bases to trimming and J lost 4 bases, with 14 bases between them. The germline CDR1 and CDR2 sequences are SQVTM and ANQGSEA. The CDR3 DNA reads as TGCAGCGTTGAAGATCCTCTAGGGAAATCAGATACGCAGTATTTT. The encoded protein is CSVEDPLGKSDTQYF.

Regarding this clonotype: Being one base from a much bigger clone, this may be a read error. This chain joins TRBV3-1 and TRBJ1-2, with a possible D match to TRBD1 (6 bases). V shed 4 bases and J shed 6 bases, with 12 bases lying between them. The CDR3 sequence is 13 residues long. The germline V gene encodes CDR1 LGHDT and CDR2 YNNKEL (reference sequence). The chain's CDR3 is CASSRKGDDGYTF. In DNA, the CDR3 is TGTGCCAGCAGCCGAAAGGGGGATGATGGCTACACCTTC.

This clonotype has just a few counts. The chain combines TRBV20-1 with TRBJ2-3; D gene ambiguous. Germline CDR1 is DFQATT and CDR2 is SNEGSKA (reference sequence). The CDR3 has 15 residues. V gave up 3 bases and J gave up 0 bases, with 13 bases separating them. The CDR3 nucleotides are TGCAGTGCTAGTGGACCGAAATCTAGCACAGATACGCAGTATTTT. Its protein product is CSASGPKSSTDTQYF.

This clonotype has just a few counts. The J gene is TRBJ1-5, the V gene TRBV20-1; D is uncertain. Trimming removed 0 bases at V and 9 bases at J, with 15 bases between. This CDR3 is 14 amino acids long. The germline V gene encodes CDR1 DFQATT and CDR2 SNEGSKA (reference sequence). The DNA for the CDR3 is TGCAGTGCTAGAGATTCGGTGGGTGAGCGGCCCCAGCATTTT. It specifies CSARDSVGERPQHF.

This clonotype was seen ten or more times. This chain uses TRBV11-1 with TRBJ2-1, with TRBD1 matching 8 bases. The CDR3 runs 17 residues. Per germline, CDR1 SGHAT and CDR2 FQDESV (reference sequence). V trimming: 5 bases; J trimming: 1 base; junction bases outside the gene matches: 10. The CDR3 here is CASSRRGDRGSYNEQFF. The DNA of the CDR3 is TGTGCCAGCAGCCGACGGGGTGACAGGGGTTCCTACAATGAGCAGTTCTTC.